A single sample gave rise to the 32 T cell receptor beta chains below, sequenced in a study of cytomegalovirus exposure and HLA in healthy donors (dated by TCRdb to about 2017). The method was the immunoSEQ multiplex PCR assay. For the multiplex PCR, a mixture combining 60 forward primers for TCR Vbeta segments and 13 reverse primers for TCR Jbeta segments was used. Sourced from immuneACCESS, this table was stored by TCRdb with only in-frame sequences that have V and J called. A share of the clones is absent; for the studies checked, an unresolved V gene accounts for under half, and the remainder has no known explanation. The sample data list roughly 100,000 clones, and less than 80% of these were observed just once. Jointly, the top ten make up around 1.2% of the sample. Sequencing input: PBMCs. These receptors originate from a man aged 25-40 years in good health and CMV-seronegative.

This clone was seen once. The rearrangement links TRBV14 to TRBJ2-4, with a possible D match to TRBD1 (6 bases). Germline V CDR1 and CDR2: SGHDN, FVKESK. Trimming removed 0 bases from V and 0 bases from J, with 12 bases in between. CDR3 length equals 17 residues. The CDR3 nucleotides read TGTGCCAGCAGCCAAGATCGGCAGGGGCCAGCCAAAAACATTCAGTACTTC. This codes for CASSQDRQGPAKNIQYF. Full variable domain (remainder filled in from reference TRBV14 and TRBJ2-4): EAGVTQFPSHSVIEKGQTVTLRCDPISGHDNLYWYRRVMGKEIKFLLHFVKESKQDESGMPNNRFLAERTGGTYSTLKVQPAELEDSGVYFCASSQDRQGPAKNIQYFGAGTRLSVL.

The chain joins TRBV5-1 to TRBJ1-6; D ambiguous. V was pared by 4 bases and J by 4 bases, with 6 bases between. This CDR3 has 13 residues. Germline V CDR1 and CDR2: SGHRS, YFSETQ. This CDR3 is CASSPGYNSPLHF. CDR3 DNA sequence: TGCGCCAGCAGCCCGGGATATAATTCACCCCTCCACTTT.

The J gene is TRBJ1-1, the V gene TRBV19; D is possibly TRBD1 (6 bases). Germline loops: CDR1 LNHDA, CDR2 SQIVND (reference sequence). This CDR3 has 14 residues. Trimming removed 7 bases at V and 2 bases at J, with 14 bases between. CDR3 nucleotides: TGTGCCAGTAAAGTTACAGGGAGAAACACTGAAGCTTTCTTT. Residues: CASKVTGRNTEAFF.

The chain employs TRBV11-2 and TRBJ2-5; D unclear. The CDR3 spans 12 residues. V lost 1 base, J lost 2 bases, and 2 bases lay in between. Germline V gives CDR1 SGHAT, CDR2 FQNNGV. This CDR3 is CASSLAQETQYF. CDR3 bases: TGTGCCAGCAGCTTAGCTCAAGAGACCCAGTACTTC.

V is TRBV28 and J is TRBJ1-2; D is perhaps TRBD1 (6 bases). CDR1 MDHEN and CDR2 SYDVKM come from the germline V gene. Trimming took off 10 bases at V and 1 base at J, with 13 bases between the two ends. The CDR3 consists of 13 residues. CDR3 nucleotide sequence: TGTGCCACCGGACAGAAAGTTAACTATGGCTACACCTTC. Its translation: CATGQKVNYGYTF.

This clone was counted only a few times. The rearrangement links TRBV10-2 to TRBJ1-1; TRBD1 agrees at 7 bases. The CDR3 is 11 amino acids. The germline CDR1 and CDR2 sequences are WSHSY and SAAADI. The V gene end was trimmed by 8 bases and the J gene end by 5 bases; junction bases not matched to a gene: 2. CDR3 in DNA: TGCGCCAGCGAGGGGGCGACTGAAGCTTTCTTT. Translation: CASEGATEAFF.

This clone was observed a single time. The V call is TRBV30, the J call TRBJ1-4, with TRBD1 matching 8 bases. CDR1 is GTSNPN, CDR2 SVGIG, per germline (reference sequence). Trimming at V came to 2 bases and at J to 5 bases, leaving 4 bases not matched to a gene. This CDR3 is 14 amino acids long. The CDR3, as DNA: TGTGCCTGGAGTACGGGACAGGCAAATGAAAAACTGTTTTTT. Residues: CAWSTGQANEKLFF.

V and J are TRBV4-3 and TRBJ2-7, with 9 bases that match TRBD2. CDR1 and CDR2 from the germline V gene are LGHNA and YSLEER. The CDR3 has 16 residues. The V segment lost 0 bases and the J segment 5 bases; nucleotides outside the gene matches: 8. The CDR3 DNA reads as TGCGCCAGCAGCCAAGATGGCGGGGGGGCCGTTGACGAGCAGTACTTC. Translating gives CASSQDGGGAVDEQYF.

CDR3 sequence (DNA): TGTGCCAGCAGCAGATGGACTTACCAAAGATTCACAGATACGCAGTATTTT. This sequence encodes CASSRWTYQRFTDTQYF. The J gene is TRBJ2-3, the V gene TRBV9, with TRBD2 as a possible D gene (5 bases). The germline CDR1 and CDR2 sequences are SGDLS and YYNGEE. Between the trimmed V and J ends, which lost 4 bases and 2 bases, there was a span of 20 bases. This CDR3 is 17 amino acids long.

The gene calls are TRBV5-1 and TRBJ2-7; 7 nucleotides align to TRBD2. This CDR3 is built from 13 residues. The J segment lost 2 bases and the V segment lost 4 bases, leaving 3 bases of the junction unmatched. Germline CDR1 is SGHRS and CDR2 is YFSETQ. The CDR3 here is CASSPGGTYEQYF. As DNA, the CDR3 is TGCGCCAGCAGCCCGGGGGGTACCTACGAGCAGTACTTC.

The V gene is TRBV10-1, the J gene TRBJ1-1; 9 bases agree with TRBD1. Germline lookup yields CDR1 WNHNN and CDR2 SYGVQD (reference sequence). This CDR3 region has 13 residues. Trimming at V came to 0 bases and at J to 11 bases, leaving 4 bases not matched to a gene. CDR3 sequence (DNA): TGCGCCAGCAGTGAGTCGGGACAGGGAGTTGCTTTCTTT. It codes for CASSESGQGVAFF.

V gene TRBV15 combines with J gene TRBJ2-5; D gene uncertain. Looked up from germline, CDR1 is LNHNV and CDR2 is YYDKDF (reference sequence). Trimming shortened V by 0 bases and J by 3 bases, and 5 bases separated the two germline ends. CDR3 length: 13 residues. The CDR3 protein is CATSRDVEETQYF. The CDR3 DNA follows: TGTGCCACCAGCAGAGATGTAGAAGAGACCCAGTACTTC.

The chain carries TRBV27 and TRBJ1-2; possible D gene TRBD1, 6 bases. The CDR3 covers 14 residues. Germline CDR1 and CDR2: MNHEY and SMNVEV (reference sequence). V was trimmed by 2 bases and J by 7 bases, leaving 14 bases between them. CDR3: CASSLRGTPRGYTF. CDR3 coding DNA: TGTGCCAGCAGTTTACGAGGGACACCACGTGGCTACACCTTC.

As regards this clone: At one of its ends the junction is not consistent with the germline gene, which may arise from a read error. The V gene is TRBV5-6, the J gene TRBJ2-3, with 13 nucleotides matching TRBD2. Germline CDR1 is SGHDT and CDR2 is YYEEEE. This CDR3 spans 16 amino acids. In DNA, the CDR3 is TGTGCCGGCAGCTCCTTACGGACTAGCGGGAGAGATACGCAGTATTTT. Encoded protein: CAGSSLRTSGRDTQYF.

This clone came up a few times. The chain couples TRBV5-4 to TRBJ2-7, with 8 nucleotides matching TRBD2. Germline V lookup: CDR1 SGHNT, CDR2 YYREEE (reference sequence). The J segment lost 4 bases and the V segment lost 1 base, leaving 7 bases of the junction unmatched. The CDR3 is 15 residues long. The CDR3 DNA sequence: TGTGCCAGCAGCTTGCGGCGGGAGGAAGGTTACGAGCAGTACTTC. Encoded protein: CASSLRREEGYEQYF.

There are a few counts of this clone. This rearrangement joins TRBV5-4 to TRBJ2-7; tentative D call: TRBD1 (5 bases). The CDR3 length is 16 residues. Germline CDR1 SGHNT, CDR2 YYREEE (reference sequence). Trimming removed 0 bases from V and 2 bases from J, with 15 bases in between. This CDR3 reads CASSLVGLVRAYEQYF. The CDR3 DNA sequence: TGTGCCAGCAGCTTGGTGGGGCTTGTCAGAGCCTACGAGCAGTACTTC.

In this sample, this clone turned up a few times. Other nucleotide sequences from this sample produce the same CDR3. The J gene is TRBJ2-2, the V gene TRBV6-1; D unresolved. The germline CDR1 and CDR2 sequences are MNHNS and SASEGT. The CDR3 loop spans 16 amino acids. The germline V and J ends were trimmed by 0 bases and 6 bases, with 14 bases remaining between them. The CDR3 DNA is TGTGCCAGCAGTGAAGCGACGCAGCCAGGTCCCGGGGAGCTGTTTTTT. Amino acid sequence: CASSEATQPGPGELFF.

V gene TRBV7-8 combines with J gene TRBJ1-2; 9 nucleotides agree with TRBD1. This CDR3 comprises 15 residues. From germline, CDR1 is SGHVS and CDR2 FQNEAQ. V lost 5 bases and J lost 2; bases outside the gene matches: 6. The DNA for the CDR3 is TGTGCCAGCAGCAAACCCGGGACAGGGAACTATGGCTACACCTTC. Its translation: CASSKPGTGNYGYTF.

CDR3: CASSPLEGPADEAFF. The CDR3, as DNA: TGTGCCAGCAGCCCCCTGGAGGGCCCAGCTGATGAAGCTTTCTTT. This chain joins TRBV13 and TRBJ1-1; D is uncertain. The germline gives CDR1 PRHDT, CDR2 FYEKMQ (reference sequence). The CDR3 totals 15 residues. V was cut by 5 bases and J by 7 bases, with 20 bases left in between.

This clone came up once. This chain uses TRBV28 with TRBJ1-5; 9 bases map to TRBD1. The V gene end was trimmed by 5 bases and the J gene end by 6 bases; junction bases not matched to a gene: 5. From germline, CDR1 is MDHEN and CDR2 SYDVKM. The CDR3 runs 14 residues. CDR3 residues: CASSETGGRQPQHF. The CDR3 DNA reads as TGTGCCAGCAGTGAAACAGGGGGCCGTCAGCCCCAGCATTTT.

Turning to this clone: The same CDR3 can be traced to other DNA sequences in this sample. The rearrangement joins TRBV4-3 to TRBJ2-7; 9 nucleotides agree with TRBD2. Trimming took 3 bases from V and 0 from J; bases not matched to a gene: 3. The CDR3 has 15 residues. CDR1 and CDR2 (germline): LGHNA, YSLEER. The CDR3 sequence is CASSHSAGGSYEQYF. CDR3 DNA: TGCGCCAGCAGCCATTCAGCGGGGGGCTCCTACGAGCAGTACTTC.

J is TRBJ2-1 and V is TRBV27, with D uncertain. V was shortened by 5 bases and J by 0 bases, with 20 bases between the two germline ends. Germline assignment: CDR1 MNHEY and CDR2 SMNVEV (reference sequence). This CDR3 region has 18 residues. Written as DNA, the CDR3 is TGTGCCAGCAGTGCCCTACGTAGTCGGCGGAGCTCCTACAATGAGCAGTTCTTC. This codes for CASSALRSRRSSYNEQFF.

V is TRBV11-3 and J is TRBJ1-1; maybe TRBD1 (6 bases). Trimming took off 2 bases at V and 0 bases at J, with 7 bases between the two ends. Germline CDR1 reads SGHNT; CDR2 reads YENEEA. The CDR3 loop spans 14 amino acids. In nucleotides, the CDR3 is TGTGCCAGCAGCTTAACAGGGCTGAACACTGAAGCTTTCTTT. Its translation: CASSLTGLNTEAFF.

The V gene is TRBV7-9, the J gene TRBJ2-7; 13 bases align to TRBD2. Germline trimming cut 5 bases from V and 1 base from J; bases unmatched to any gene: 5. Germline CDR1 and CDR2: SEHNR and FQNEAQ (reference sequence). The length of the CDR3 is 16 residues. The CDR3 DNA sequence: TGTGCCAGCAGCCCCCCGACTAGCGGGAGGTCCTACGAGCAGTACTTC. Its protein product is CASSPPTSGRSYEQYF.

Concerning this clone itself: One end of the junction varies from germline; a read error may be responsible. V is TRBV19 and J is TRBJ1-1; maybe TRBD1 (5 bases). This CDR3 is built from 15 residues. Germline assignment: CDR1 LNHDA and CDR2 SQIVND (reference sequence). This CDR3 reads CVSSVRRGWNTEAFF. The CDR3 bases are TGTGTCAGTAGTGTACGGCGGGGCTGGAACACTGAAGCTTTCTTT. The full variable domain, its missing parts supplied by reference TRBV19 and TRBJ1-1, is DGGITQSPKYLFRKEGQNVTLSCEQNLNHDAMYWYRQDPGQGLRLIYYSQIVNDFQKGDIAEGYSVSREKKESFPLTVTSAQKNPTAFYLCVSSVRRGWNTEAFFGQGTRLTVV.

The chain carries TRBV9 and TRBJ1-4; D might be TRBD1 (6 bases). V was trimmed by 0 bases and J by 3 bases, leaving 15 bases between them. CDR3 length: 17 residues. Per the germline V gene, CDR1 is SGDLS and CDR2 is YYNGEE. The CDR3 sequence: CASSVGPSGAANEKLFF. The CDR3 coding sequence is TGTGCCAGCAGCGTAGGCCCTTCAGGGGCGGCTAATGAAAAACTGTTTTTT.

The rearrangement joins TRBV6-5 to TRBJ1-5; the match to TRBD1 covers 7 bases. The V gene's germline CDR1 is MNHEY and CDR2 SVGAGI. With 4 bases clipped from V and 3 bases from J, the junction kept 6 bases outside the gene matches. CDR3 length: 15 amino acids. The CDR3 nucleotides are TGTGCCAGCAGTTTTTCGGGACAGCACAATCAGCCCCAGCATTTT. Its protein is CASSFSGQHNQPQHF.

The V call is TRBV5-6, the J call TRBJ1-2; possibly TRBD1 for D (5 bases). Germline values: CDR1 SGHDT, CDR2 YYEEEE. Trimming pared 4 bases from V and 7 bases from J, leaving 14 bases between. The CDR3 length is 13 residues. The CDR3 bases are TGTGCCAGCAGCCGTGCACAGGTCGGTGGCTACACCTTC. Its protein product is CASSRAQVGGYTF. The full variable domain, its missing parts supplied by reference TRBV5-6 and TRBJ1-2, is DAGVTQSPTHLIKTRGQQVTLRCSPKSGHDTVSWYQQALGQGPQFIFQYYEEEERQRGNFPDRFSGHQFPNYSSELNVNALLLGDSALYLCASSRAQVGGYTFGSGTRLTVV.

The rearrangement joins TRBV7-2 to TRBJ2-7; D may be TRBD1 (6 bases). This CDR3 is built from 14 residues. The V gene's germline CDR1 is SGHTA and CDR2 FQGNSA. V was trimmed by 5 bases and J by 3 bases, leaving 14 bases between them. CDR3 nucleotides: TGTGCCAGCAGCCGAAAACAGGGAGTCTACGAGCAGTACTTC. Protein: CASSRKQGVYEQYF.

V gene TRBV27 combines with J gene TRBJ1-1; TRBD1 agrees at 7 bases. V was pared by 3 bases and J by 6 bases, with 10 bases of the junction left unmatched. The CDR3 loop spans 15 amino acids. Germline assignment: CDR1 MNHEY and CDR2 SMNVEV (reference sequence). CDR3 loop: CASSLLGGRRAEAFF. CDR3 DNA sequence: TGTGCCAGCAGTTTGTTAGGGGGCCGGAGAGCTGAAGCTTTCTTT.

This clone was seen a single time. In DNA form, the CDR3 reads TGCGCCAGCAGACAGGGCAAGAACACCGGGGAGCTGTTTTTT. Residues: CASRQGKNTGELFF. The chain recombines TRBV4-1 with TRBJ2-2, with D maybe TRBD1 (6 bases). Trimming left V 6 bases short and J 1 base short, with 9 bases between. This CDR3 comprises 14 residues. In germline, CDR1 is MGHRA, CDR2 YSYEKL.

The gene calls are TRBV25-1 and TRBJ2-7; the D gene is possibly TRBD1 (6 bases). In germline, CDR1 is MGHDK, CDR2 SYGVNS. The CDR3 totals 13 residues. V was cut by 6 bases and J by 7 bases, with 16 bases left in between. CDR3 region: CASRYRVWGEQYF. For the CDR3, the DNA is TGTGCCAGCAGGTACAGGGTGTGGGGAGAGCAGTACTTC.